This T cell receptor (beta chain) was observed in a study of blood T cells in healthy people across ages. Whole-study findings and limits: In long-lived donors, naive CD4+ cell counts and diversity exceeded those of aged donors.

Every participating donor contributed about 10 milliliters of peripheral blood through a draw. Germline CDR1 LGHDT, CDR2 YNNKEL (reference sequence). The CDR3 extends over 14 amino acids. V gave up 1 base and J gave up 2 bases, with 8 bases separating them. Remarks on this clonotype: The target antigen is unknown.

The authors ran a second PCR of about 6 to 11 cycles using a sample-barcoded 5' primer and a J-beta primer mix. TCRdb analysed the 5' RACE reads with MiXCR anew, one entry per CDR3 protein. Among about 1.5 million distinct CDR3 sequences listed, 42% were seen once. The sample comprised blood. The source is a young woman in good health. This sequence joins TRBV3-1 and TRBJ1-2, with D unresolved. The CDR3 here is CASSQAGRNYGYTF. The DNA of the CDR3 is TGTGCCAGCAGCCAAGCTGGTAGAAACTATGGCTACACCTTC.